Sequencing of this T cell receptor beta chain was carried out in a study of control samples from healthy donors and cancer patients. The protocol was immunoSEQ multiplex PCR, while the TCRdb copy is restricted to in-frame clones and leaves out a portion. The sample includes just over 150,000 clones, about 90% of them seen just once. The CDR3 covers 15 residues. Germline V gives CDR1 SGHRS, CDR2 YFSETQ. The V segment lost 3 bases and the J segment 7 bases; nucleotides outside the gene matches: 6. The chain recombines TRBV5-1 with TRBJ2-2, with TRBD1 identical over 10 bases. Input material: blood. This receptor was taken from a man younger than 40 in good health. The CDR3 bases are TGCGCCAGCAGCTATTGGGACAGGGGAGGCGGGGAGCTGTTTTTT. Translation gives CASSYWDRGGGELFF. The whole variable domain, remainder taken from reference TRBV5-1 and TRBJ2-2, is KAGVTQTPRYLIKTRGQQVTLSCSPISGHRSVSWYQQTPGQGLQFLFEYFSETQRNKGNFPGRFSGRQFSNSRSEMNVSTLELGDSALYLCASSYWDRGGGELFFGEGSRLTVL.